Listed below are T cell receptor beta chains from one sample, sequenced in a study of T cell repertoires in cytomegalovirus infection. TCRdb fed the reads into MiXCR, producing one record per CDR3 protein. The table has around 540,000 distinct CDR3 sequences, roughly a third seen once. These receptors have no known antigen. The sequencing used cultured PBMCs, collected from culture after CMV antigen stimulation. These receptors originate from a human donor in good health (CMV status not recorded). Some clones in this sample may be carry-over from other donors' samples. Each CDR3 is given with its conserved first and last residue. A D gene is named only where the DNA matches it firmly. The size of a clone is reported for some rows only, either as once, few or many, or as a class for expanded clones.

CDR3aa	CDR3nt	j_gene	abundance	d_gene	v_gene
CSATEGPYEQYF	TGCAGTGCTACGGAGGGGCCCTACGAGCAGTACTTC	TRBJ2-7	NA	NA	TRBV20-1
CASSLAGQGSEQFF	TGTGCCAGCAGCTTAGCCGGTCAGGGGAGTGAGCAGTTCTTC	TRBJ2-1	NA	NA	TRBV11-3
CASSVAVGYEQFF	TGTGCCAGCAGCGTAGCTGTGGGTTATGAGCAGTTCTTC	TRBJ2-1	once	NA	TRBV9
CASSIAPGLAGVTDTQYF	TGTGCCAGTAGTATAGCCCCGGGGCTAGCGGGAGTCACAGATACGCAGTATTTT	TRBJ2-3	NA	TRBD2	TRBV19
CASRGTTENTIYF	TGTGCCAGCAGAGGGACCACCGAAAACACCATATATTTT	TRBJ1-3	NA	NA	TRBV6-1
CSIRGETGGREQYF	TGCAGCATAAGGGGCGAGACAGGGGGCAGGGAGCAGTACTTC	TRBJ2-7	NA	TRBD1	TRBV20-1
CASRQGEEKLFF	TGTGCCAGCAGACAGGGGGAAGAAAAACTGTTTTTT	TRBJ1-4	NA	TRBD1	TRBV7-2
CASSHAGRSDTQYF	TGCGCCAGCAGCCATGCGGGACGGTCAGATACGCAGTATTTT	TRBJ2-3	few	NA	TRBV4-3
CASSLITSPRGDTQYF	TGTGCCAGCAGCTTAATAACTAGCCCCCGGGGGGATACGCAGTATTTT	TRBJ2-3	NA	NA	TRBV7-2
CASSYGDSSGANVLTF	TGTGCCAGCAGTTACGGGGACTCCTCTGGGGCCAACGTCCTGACTTTC	TRBJ2-6	NA	NA	TRBV6-6
CASSRDRAIGELFF	TGTGCCAGCAGCAGAGACAGGGCCATCGGGGAGCTGTTTTTT	TRBJ2-2	NA	TRBD1	TRBV12-3/TRBV12-4
CASSEALAGVSDTQYF	TGTGCCAGCAGTGAAGCCCTAGCGGGAGTATCGGATACGCAGTATTTT	TRBJ2-3	NA	TRBD2	TRBV25-1
CASSFWYGYTF	TGTGCCAGCAGTTTTTGGTACGGCTACACCTTC	TRBJ1-2	NA	NA	TRBV28
CASSARLEGYEQYF	TGTGCCAGCAGCGCTAGATTGGAGGGATACGAGCAGTACTTC	TRBJ2-7	few	NA	TRBV11-2
CATGLAGVGDTQYF	TGTGCCACGGGACTAGCGGGAGTAGGGGATACGCAGTATTTT	TRBJ2-3	many	TRBD2	TRBV10-3
CSVTGSMNTEAFF	TGCAGCGTAACAGGGAGTATGAACACTGAAGCTTTCTTT	TRBJ1-1	NA	NA	TRBV29-1
CASSSQPGGNQPQHF	TGTGCCAGCAGCTCCCAGCCTGGGGGCAATCAGCCCCAGCATTTT	TRBJ1-5	few	NA	TRBV7-2
CASSPPGGTGSSYNEQFF	TGTGCCAGCAGTCCCCCAGGGGGTACGGGAAGCTCCTACAATGAGCAGTTCTTC	TRBJ2-1	few	TRBD1	TRBV28
CASSAGVGVNTEAFF	TGTGCCAGCAGCGCAGGGGTCGGGGTGAACACTGAAGCTTTCTTT	TRBJ1-1	few	NA	TRBV11-3
CAAAGGDVYGYTF	TGTGCCGCAGCCGGGGGCGATGTGTATGGCTACACCTTC	TRBJ1-2	few	NA	TRBV28
CASSYSGSLWEQFF	TGTGCCAGTAGTTATAGCGGGAGCCTTTGGGAGCAGTTCTTC	TRBJ2-1	NA	TRBD2	TRBV19
CASSYSTVNYGYTF	TGTGCCAGCAGTTACTCGACAGTAAACTATGGCTACACCTTC	TRBJ1-2	NA	NA	TRBV6-6
CASSYTSSGSFLDKTQYF	TGTGCCAGCAGTTACACCTCTAGCGGGAGTTTCCTCGATAAGACTCAGTACTTC	TRBJ2-4	NA	TRBD2	TRBV6-6
CSAKDSLNSPLHF	TGCAGTGCTAAGGACAGTCTCAATTCACCCCTCCACTTT	TRBJ1-6	NA	NA	TRBV20-1
CASTEGESGANVLTF	TGTGCCAGCACCGAGGGGGAATCTGGGGCCAACGTCCTGACTTTC	TRBJ2-6	NA	NA	TRBV28
CASSLEGRVQYF	TGTGCCAGCAGCTTAGAAGGAAGGGTGCAGTATTTT	TRBJ2-3	NA	NA	TRBV7-9
CASSPGPGREQYF	TGTGCCAGCAGCCCGGGACCTGGTCGGGAGCAGTACTTC	TRBJ2-7	many	NA	TRBV7-2
CASSQAGHLAKNIQYF	TGCGCCAGCAGCCAGGCGGGACACCTAGCCAAAAACATTCAGTACTTC	TRBJ2-4	few	NA	TRBV4-3
CASSPGTTYNEQFF	TGTGCCAGCAGCCCCGGGACAACCTACAATGAGCAGTTCTTC	TRBJ2-1	few	NA	TRBV7-9
CASSYTGGLTDTQYF	TGTGCCAGCAGTTACACGGGGGGACTCACAGATACGCAGTATTTT	TRBJ2-3	few	TRBD2	TRBV6-5
CASSIGQVRGDEQFF	TGTGCCAGCAGTATCGGACAGGTTCGCGGGGATGAGCAGTTCTTC	TRBJ2-1	NA	NA	TRBV27
CASSLGSGTTEAFF	TGTGCCAGCAGCTTAGGGTCAGGCACCACTGAAGCTTTCTTT	TRBJ1-1	NA	NA	TRBV7-4
CSVDGYNEQFF	TGCAGCGTTGACGGGTACAATGAGCAGTTCTTC	TRBJ2-1	NA	NA	TRBV29-1
CASSSNLAHISGANVLTF	TGTGCCAGCAGCTCAAACCTAGCTCACATCTCTGGGGCCAACGTCCTGACTTTC	TRBJ2-6	many	NA	TRBV11-2
CASSQDGGSNQPQHF	TGCGCCAGCAGCCAAGACGGGGGCAGCAATCAGCCCCAGCATTTT	TRBJ1-5	few	NA	TRBV4-3
CASTLPLWQGNSHEQYF	TGTGCCAGCACCCTACCTCTCTGGCAGGGAAATTCCCACGAGCAGTACTTC	TRBJ2-7	few	NA	TRBV7-9
CASSLGFVAGLYGYTF	TGTGCCAGCAGCTTAGGATTCGTTGCAGGACTCTATGGCTACACCTTC	TRBJ1-2	many	NA	TRBV7-2
CSARGVSLNIQYF	TGCAGTGCTAGAGGTGTTAGCCTAAACATTCAGTACTTC	TRBJ2-4	once	NA	TRBV20-1
CASSLGAGSWDTQYF	TGTGCCAGCAGCTTAGGGGCCGGTTCGTGGGATACGCAGTATTTT	TRBJ2-3	few	NA	TRBV7-9
CATLPPKFTGELFF	TGTGCCACCCTACCACCTAAATTCACCGGGGAGCTGTTTTTT	TRBJ2-2	NA	NA	TRBV19
CASSETSGRAEDTQYF	TGTGCCAGCAGCGAGACTAGCGGGAGGGCCGAAGATACGCAGTATTTT	TRBJ2-3	many	TRBD2	TRBV7-8
CASSVAQGGRADTQYF	TGTGCCAGCAGCGTAGCTCAGGGAGGTCGGGCAGATACGCAGTATTTT	TRBJ2-3	NA	NA	TRBV9
CASSLVPGPDGYGYTF	TGTGCCAGCAGCTTAGTACCGGGACCGGATGGCTATGGCTACACCTTC	TRBJ1-2	NA	NA	TRBV11-2
CASSPSLGNHNEKLFF	TGTGCCAGTAGTCCATCGTTAGGGAACCATAATGAAAAACTGTTTTTT	TRBJ1-4	NA	NA	TRBV19
CSAGTGGLYEQYF	TGCAGTGCTGGGACAGGGGGTCTGTACGAGCAGTACTTC	TRBJ2-7	NA	TRBD1	TRBV20-1
CASSLDDGQFF	TGTGCCAGCAGCTTAGATGATGGGCAGTTCTTC	TRBJ2-1	NA	NA	TRBV7-2
CASSQDPMTGNRGYTF	TGCGCCAGCAGCCAGGACCCGATGACAGGGAATCGTGGCTACACCTTC	TRBJ1-2	once	TRBD1	TRBV4-1
CASSLTGGFNYGYTF	TGTGCCAGCAGCTTAACAGGAGGTTTTAACTATGGCTACACCTTC	TRBJ1-2	NA	NA	TRBV7-9
CASSLDLLGELFF	TGTGCCAGCAGCTTAGATCTCCTCGGGGAGCTGTTTTTT	TRBJ2-2	few	NA	TRBV11-2
CATARGRGDTQYF	TGTGCCACCGCCCGGGGGAGGGGAGATACGCAGTATTTT	TRBJ2-3	many	TRBD2	TRBV7-3
CASSYRLASSRVF	TGTGCCAGCAGTTATAGACTAGCGTCTTCACGGGTCTTC	TRBJ2-1	NA	TRBD2	TRBV6-5
CASRTGGTEAFF	TGTGCCAGTAGGACAGGGGGCACTGAAGCTTTCTTT	TRBJ1-1	many	TRBD1	TRBV19
CASSIDLWRIASGPEFF	TGTGCCAGTAGTATAGATCTATGGAGGATCGCTAGCGGTCCGGAGTTCTTC	TRBJ2-1	NA	TRBD2	TRBV19
CASSVIADNTGELFF	TGTGCCAGCAGCGTCATAGCGGATAACACCGGGGAGCTGTTTTTT	TRBJ2-2	NA	NA	TRBV9
CATSVGGRNYGYTF	TGTGCCACCTCGGTGGGCGGACGAAACTATGGCTACACCTTC	TRBJ1-2	NA	NA	TRBV18